The T cell receptor (beta chain) under discussion was sequenced for a study of cytomegalovirus exposure and HLA in healthy donors. With 60 Vbeta and 13 Jbeta primers, the PCR was carried out. Here immunoSEQ multiplex PCR was the method, and the copy in TCRdb shows in-frame clones only, minus some. The sample has around 100,000 clones. V shed 2 bases and J 4 bases; nucleotides not matched to a gene: 10. There are 17 residues in the CDR3. Germline values: CDR1 LNHDA, CDR2 SQIVND (reference sequence). This sequence was found in a man aged 35-49 years in good health and CMV-seronegative. Source material: PBMCs. The chain is built from TRBV19 and TRBJ2-3; 9 bases map to TRBD2. The CDR3 bases are TGTGCCAGTAGTATACCGGCTAGCGGGACCCGGGCAGATACGCAGTATTTT. It yields the protein CASSIPASGTRADTQYF.